Below, one T cell receptor (beta chain) is given with its context. What it binds is unknown. Germline values: CDR1 SQVTM, CDR2 ANQGSEA. The ends lost 3 bases at V and 7 bases at J; junction bases unmatched: 2. The CDR3 has 13 amino acids. PCR employed 60 Vbeta and 13 Jbeta primers. TCRdb keeps only in-frame clones here, not all; method: immunoSEQ multiplex PCR. The table lists over 200,000 clones, approximately 84% of them singletons. These data originate in a study of cytomegalovirus exposure and HLA in healthy donors. Notes on the study in general: Most observed TCR sequences were rare, whereas some public TCRs were detected in many donors. Follow-up analysis seemed to connect common viral pathogens with several of the most significant clusters identified. Roughly even sequencing depth across donors was the assumption behind the presence/absence analyses.

These donors, healthy bone marrow donors, were studied. This clonotype originated in a woman aged 40 to 55 in good health and CMV-seronegative. This chain links TRBV29-1 with TRBJ1-4, with 10 bases lining up with TRBD1. Material: PBMCs. The CDR3 sequence is CSVEGTGVEKLFF. The DNA of the CDR3 is TGCAGCGTTGAGGGGACAGGGGTTGAAAAACTGTTTTTT. Variable domain in full (rest from reference TRBV29-1 and TRBJ1-4): SAVISQKPSRDICQRGTSLTIQCQVDSQVTMMFWYRQQPGQSLTLIATANQGSEATYESGFVIDKFPISRPNLTFSTLTVSNMSPEDSSIYLCSVEGTGVEKLFFGSGTQLSVL.